Listed below are T cell receptor beta chains from one sample, sequenced in a study of cytomegalovirus exposure and HLA in healthy donors. Profiling relied on immunoSEQ multiplex PCR, and the TCRdb table lists in-frame clones only, not all of them. The sample holds about 150,000 clones, more than 75% seen once. The sequenced material came from PBMCs. These receptors originate from a woman between 18 and 29 years old in good health and CMV-seronegative. The CDR3 runs from the conserved cysteine through the conserved F or W. D genes are given only for firm matches. Some rows have no size entry. The others give once, few or many, or a class for an expanded clone.

CDR3 protein: CASHPPGGSKRYTF
CDR3 DNA: TGTGCCAGCCACCCCCCAGGCGGGTCGAAACGCTACACCTTC
J gene: TRBJ1-2
V gene: TRBV6-1
D gene: NA
clone size: NA

CDR3 protein: CASSPGTSGVEQYF
CDR3 DNA: TGTGCCAGCAGCCCTGGGACTAGCGGGGTCGAGCAGTACTTC
J gene: TRBJ2-7
V gene: TRBV27
D gene: TRBD2
clone size: NA

CDR3 protein: CASSLQASLGNQPQHF
CDR3 DNA: TGTGCCAGCAGCCTACAGGCCTCCTTGGGCAATCAGCCCCAGCATTTT
J gene: TRBJ1-5
V gene: TRBV7-2
D gene: NA
clone size: NA

CDR3 protein: CASSRLKQETQYF
CDR3 DNA: TGTGCCAGTAGTAGACTGAAGCAAGAGACCCAGTACTTC
J gene: TRBJ2-5
V gene: TRBV19
D gene: NA
clone size: once

CDR3 protein: CASLGLAGGAQYF
CDR3 DNA: TGTGCCAGCCTGGGACTAGCGGGAGGGGCGCAGTACTTC
J gene: TRBJ2-7
V gene: TRBV2
D gene: TRBD2
clone size: few

CDR3 protein: CASSLASGGNEQFF
CDR3 DNA: TGCGCCAGCAGCTTGGCCTCTGGCGGTAATGAGCAGTTCTTC
J gene: TRBJ2-1
V gene: TRBV5-1
D gene: NA
clone size: NA

CDR3 protein: CASRTGYGGNTIYF
CDR3 DNA: TGTGCCAGCAGGACAGGTTATGGGGGAAACACCATATATTTT
J gene: TRBJ1-3
V gene: TRBV2
D gene: NA
clone size: NA

CDR3 protein: CASSLWSGRGSNTEAFF
CDR3 DNA: TGCGCCAGCAGCTTGTGGTCAGGGAGGGGGTCGAACACTGAAGCTTTCTTT
J gene: TRBJ1-1
V gene: TRBV5-1
D gene: NA
clone size: NA

CDR3 protein: CASTNQRGGTYNEQFF
CDR3 DNA: TGTGCTAGCACCAACCAGCGGGGGGGAACATACAATGAGCAGTTCTTC
J gene: TRBJ2-1
V gene: TRBV6-6
D gene: TRBD2
clone size: NA

CDR3 protein: CATLSGFGYNEQFF
CDR3 DNA: TGTGCCACTCTATCGGGGTTCGGATACAATGAGCAGTTCTTC
J gene: TRBJ2-1
V gene: TRBV6-5
D gene: NA
clone size: NA

CDR3 protein: CASSPRRGLNYGYTF
CDR3 DNA: TGTGCCAGCAGTCCTCGCAGGGGCCTTAACTATGGCTACACCTTC
J gene: TRBJ1-2
V gene: TRBV6-6
D gene: NA
clone size: NA

CDR3 protein: CASSSGTGPETQYF
CDR3 DNA: TGTGCCAGCAGCTCCGGGACAGGGCCAGAGACCCAGTACTTC
J gene: TRBJ2-5
V gene: TRBV7-9
D gene: TRBD1
clone size: NA

CDR3 protein: CASSQDRANGQPQHF
CDR3 DNA: TGTGCCAGCAGCCAAGACAGGGCTAACGGTCAGCCCCAGCATTTT
J gene: TRBJ1-5
V gene: TRBV4-2
D gene: NA
clone size: NA

CDR3 protein: CASSSPKRTSGLSYNEQFF
CDR3 DNA: TGTGCCAGCAGCTCACCCAAGCGGACTAGCGGGCTTTCCTACAATGAGCAGTTCTTC
J gene: TRBJ2-1
V gene: TRBV9
D gene: TRBD2
clone size: NA

CDR3 protein: CASSPPRGNNSPLHF
CDR3 DNA: TGTGCCAGCAGTCCCCCCCGGGGAAATAATTCACCCCTCCACTTT
J gene: TRBJ1-6
V gene: TRBV28
D gene: NA
clone size: NA

CDR3 protein: CASSDPRTGGYEQYF
CDR3 DNA: TGCGCCAGCAGTGACCCCCGGACAGGGGGTTACGAGCAGTACTTC
J gene: TRBJ2-7
V gene: TRBV10-1
D gene: TRBD1
clone size: NA

CDR3 protein: CASSEWGLAGGLGTGELFF
CDR3 DNA: TGCGCCAGCAGTGAGTGGGGCCTAGCGGGGGGCCTGGGCACCGGGGAGCTGTTTTTT
J gene: TRBJ2-2
V gene: TRBV10-2
D gene: TRBD2
clone size: NA

CDR3 protein: CASSSAQGAGEKLFF
CDR3 DNA: TGTGCCAGCAGCTCTGCCCAGGGGGCGGGGGAAAAACTGTTTTTT
J gene: TRBJ1-4
V gene: TRBV5-6
D gene: TRBD1
clone size: once

CDR3 protein: CASSLLAGDYEQYF
CDR3 DNA: TGTGCCAGCAGCCTGCTAGCGGGGGACTACGAGCAGTACTTC
J gene: TRBJ2-7
V gene: TRBV4-2
D gene: TRBD2
clone size: NA

CDR3 protein: CASSVTSGGLVSPDTQYF
CDR3 DNA: TGTGCCAGCAGTGTGACTAGCGGGGGCCTCGTTTCTCCAGATACGCAGTATTTT
J gene: TRBJ2-3
V gene: TRBV6-1
D gene: TRBD2
clone size: NA

CDR3 protein: CASSLSLRELRVYGYTF
CDR3 DNA: TGTGCCAGCAGTTTATCCCTTCGTGAGTTGCGGGTCTATGGCTACACCTTC
J gene: TRBJ1-2
V gene: TRBV27
D gene: NA
clone size: few

CDR3 protein: CASSLARGNEKLFF
CDR3 DNA: TGTGCCAGCAGCTTAGCCAGGGGAAATGAAAAACTGTTTTTT
J gene: TRBJ1-4
V gene: TRBV11-2
D gene: NA
clone size: NA

CDR3 protein: CATSPTLTRGETQYF
CDR3 DNA: TGTGCCACCAGCCCCACCCTGACCCGGGGAGAGACCCAGTACTTC
J gene: TRBJ2-5
V gene: TRBV15
D gene: NA
clone size: NA

CDR3 protein: CASSEQATNYGYTF
CDR3 DNA: TGTGCCAGCAGTGAACAGGCGACTAACTATGGCTACACCTTC
J gene: TRBJ1-2
V gene: TRBV2
D gene: NA
clone size: NA

CDR3 protein: CASSPSLGGSTYNEQFF
CDR3 DNA: TGTGCCAGCTCACCAAGTCTTGGCGGGAGTACCTACAATGAGCAGTTCTTC
J gene: TRBJ2-1
V gene: TRBV18
D gene: TRBD2
clone size: few

CDR3 protein: CASSPMDSLNTEAFF
CDR3 DNA: TGTGCCAGCAGTCCTATGGACAGTTTGAACACTGAAGCTTTCTTT
J gene: TRBJ1-1
V gene: TRBV28
D gene: NA
clone size: NA

CDR3 protein: CASSLAGVVLANEKLFF
CDR3 DNA: TGTGCCAGCAGTTTGGCAGGGGTTGTCTTGGCTAATGAAAAACTGTTTTTT
J gene: TRBJ1-4
V gene: TRBV28
D gene: NA
clone size: NA

CDR3 protein: CATSTNRGLGSPLHF
CDR3 DNA: TGTGCCACCAGCACCAACAGGGGCCTGGGCTCACCCCTCCACTTT
J gene: TRBJ1-6
V gene: TRBV15
D gene: TRBD1
clone size: NA

CDR3 protein: CSVDRTSGISSYNEQFF
CDR3 DNA: TGCAGCGTTGATCGGACTAGCGGGATCAGCTCCTACAATGAGCAGTTCTTC
J gene: TRBJ2-1
V gene: TRBV29-1
D gene: TRBD2
clone size: NA

CDR3 protein: CASSQEGLWEGSTDTQYF
CDR3 DNA: TGCGCCAGCAGCCAAGAGGGCCTGTGGGAGGGGAGCACAGATACGCAGTATTTT
J gene: TRBJ2-3
V gene: TRBV4-1
D gene: TRBD2
clone size: NA

CDR3 protein: CASRPLWSNQNIVDTQYF
CDR3 DNA: TGTGCCAGCAGGCCCCTTTGGAGCAACCAGAATATTGTGGATACGCAGTATTTT
J gene: TRBJ2-3
V gene: TRBV28
D gene: NA
clone size: NA

CDR3 protein: CASSLESPGGRGGMGREQYF
CDR3 DNA: TGCGCCAGCAGCTTGGAGTCACCGGGCGGGAGAGGGGGGATGGGGCGCGAGCAGTACTTC
J gene: TRBJ2-7
V gene: TRBV5-1
D gene: NA
clone size: few

CDR3 protein: CAWRQGASRNYGYTF
CDR3 DNA: TGTGCCTGGAGACAGGGGGCGTCGCGTAACTATGGCTACACCTTC
J gene: TRBJ1-2
V gene: TRBV30
D gene: TRBD1
clone size: few

CDR3 protein: CASSGRLGDRSYTF
CDR3 DNA: TGTGCCAGCAGCGGTCGGTTGGGTGACAGGTCCTACACCTTC
J gene: TRBJ1-2
V gene: TRBV6-5
D gene: NA
clone size: NA

CDR3 protein: CASSPGTSVDEQYF
CDR3 DNA: TGTGCCAGCAGCCCCGGGACTAGCGTCGACGAGCAGTACTTC
J gene: TRBJ2-7
V gene: TRBV6-6
D gene: TRBD2
clone size: NA

CDR3 protein: CASAGLAGAYEQYF
CDR3 DNA: TGTGCCAGCGCCGGACTAGCGGGGGCCTACGAGCAGTACTTC
J gene: TRBJ2-7
V gene: TRBV7-9
D gene: TRBD2
clone size: once

CDR3 protein: CAISGGPRGAGELFF
CDR3 DNA: TGTGCCATCAGCGGGGGCCCACGGGGGGCCGGGGAGCTGTTTTTT
J gene: TRBJ2-2
V gene: TRBV10-3
D gene: NA
clone size: NA

CDR3 protein: CASSLRDLSSYEQYF
CDR3 DNA: TGTGCCAGCAGTTTACGGGATCTTAGCTCCTACGAGCAGTACTTC
J gene: TRBJ2-7
V gene: TRBV27
D gene: NA
clone size: NA

CDR3 protein: CASTIQRTGANVLTF
CDR3 DNA: TGTGCCAGTACCATACAGAGAACTGGGGCCAACGTCCTGACTTTC
J gene: TRBJ2-6
V gene: TRBV19
D gene: NA
clone size: NA

CDR3 protein: CASSILRGAPYEQYF
CDR3 DNA: TGTGCCAGTAGTATTCTTCGAGGAGCTCCCTACGAGCAGTACTTC
J gene: TRBJ2-7
V gene: TRBV19
D gene: NA
clone size: NA

CDR3 protein: CSSSPELYGYTF
CDR3 DNA: TGTTCCAGCAGCCCTGAACTCTATGGCTACACCTTC
J gene: TRBJ1-2
V gene: TRBV7-9
D gene: NA
clone size: NA

CDR3 protein: CSSGQGGETQYF
CDR3 DNA: TGCAGCTCGGGACAGGGGGGAGAGACCCAGTACTTC
J gene: TRBJ2-5
V gene: TRBV29-1
D gene: TRBD1
clone size: NA

CDR3 protein: CASSYDGEETQYF
CDR3 DNA: TGTGCCAGCAGTTATGACGGAGAAGAGACCCAGTACTTC
J gene: TRBJ2-5
V gene: TRBV6-5
D gene: NA
clone size: NA

CDR3 protein: CASSTGGIYEQYF
CDR3 DNA: TGTGCCAGCTCAACAGGGGGCATCTACGAGCAGTACTTC
J gene: TRBJ2-7
V gene: TRBV18
D gene: TRBD1
clone size: NA

CDR3 protein: CASSDEDRGPHGYTF
CDR3 DNA: TGTGCCAGCAGTGATGAGGACAGGGGGCCTCATGGCTACACCTTC
J gene: TRBJ1-2
V gene: TRBV2
D gene: TRBD1
clone size: NA

CDR3 protein: CSVQGAGGANVLTF
CDR3 DNA: TGCAGCGTACAGGGGGCGGGTGGGGCCAACGTCCTGACTTTC
J gene: TRBJ2-6
V gene: TRBV29-1
D gene: TRBD1
clone size: NA

CDR3 protein: CASSLRDYQDTQYF
CDR3 DNA: TGTGCCAGCAGTTTGCGGGACTACCAAGATACGCAGTATTTT
J gene: TRBJ2-3
V gene: TRBV27
D gene: TRBD2
clone size: NA

CDR3 protein: CASSPRAGADTQYF
CDR3 DNA: TGTGCCAGCTCACCGAGGGCAGGGGCAGATACGCAGTATTTT
J gene: TRBJ2-3
V gene: TRBV18
D gene: NA
clone size: NA